The TCR beta chain described here comes from a study of Ad26.COV2.S vaccination and SARS-CoV-2 variants. The wider study: In the COV1001 trial, the donor was in the Ad26.COV2.S arm.

Regarding treatment: 15 to 20 received Ad26.COV2.S at low or high dose, single or two shots; about 5 received placebo; per-sample allocation not given. Material that was analyzed had been drawn on day 63 after the first vaccine or placebo injection. CDR3 length equals 14 residues. Per the germline V gene, CDR1 is SGHTA and CDR2 is FQGNSA. The V end was cut by 4 bases, the J end by 5 bases, with 13 bases between. Data came from immunoSEQ multiplex PCR; TCRdb stores just in-frame clones and leaves some out. The sample consists of 300,000 to 400,000 clones, roughly 81% of them appearing once. The J gene is TRBJ2-3, the V gene TRBV7-2, with D possibly being TRBD2 (6 bases). This TCR derives from a person aged 18-60 years who received the Ad26.COV2.S COVID-19 vaccine or a placebo. This material consisted of peripheral blood, taken in a trial of Ad26.COV2.S vaccine versus placebo. Here the CDR3 DNA reads TGTGCCAGCAGCTCTGGCGGGGTGGGAGATACGCAGTATTTT. Encoded protein: CASSSGGVGDTQYF.